This T cell receptor (beta chain) came from a study of Graves' ophthalmopathy and Graves' hyperthyroidism. Findings of the study overall: Cross-validated, the 13-signature model showed 87.88%/81.08% sensitivity/specificity, and 80%/75% in the test set.

As diagnostic evidence, clinical symptoms, serum thyroxine, TRAb, thyroid ultrasound and orbital computed tomography were relied upon. CDR3 length: 16 residues. Per germline, CDR1 MGHDK and CDR2 SYGVNS. V lost 5 bases, J lost 4 bases, and 13 bases stayed unmatched. In this sample, this clonotype turned up many times. The antigen is undetermined. Amplified material comprised TCR beta CDR3 regions derived from RNA transcripts. After a first-round RT-PCR with HTBI primers, a second-round multiplex PCR was run. Each CDR3 protein is one row after TCRdb ran MiXCR on the multiplex PCR reads. The data contain more than 1,000,000 distinct CDR3 sequences, less than 45% of them singletons.

This chain uses TRBV25-1 with TRBJ2-5; 7 bases match TRBD1. The clonotype originates from an adult man with Graves' hyperthyroidism. The specimen was peripheral blood or thyroid tissue (not recorded which). In nucleotides, the CDR3 is TGTGCCAGCAGTCCGGGGCAGGGGGTTTTAGGAGAGACCCAGTACTTC. Its protein is CASSPGQGVLGETQYF. The full variable domain, in which reference TRBV25-1 and TRBJ2-5 provide the parts outside the CDR3, is EADIYQTPRYLVIGTGKKITLECSQTMGHDKMYWYQQDPGMELHLIHYSYGVNSTEKGDLSSESTVSRIRTEHFPLTLESARPSHTSQYLCASSPGQGVLGETQYFGPGTRLLVL.